This entry describes one T cell receptor (beta chain). TCRdb's copy holds only in-frame clones and misses some; the assay was immunoSEQ multiplex PCR. The table lists tens of thousands of clones, nearly 90% of them singletons. The source of the sample is a study of T cell changes during pregnancy in multiple sclerosis. Germline V gene sequence: CDR1 MRHNA, CDR2 SNTAGT. V trimming: 9 bases; J trimming: 7 bases; junction bases outside the gene matches: 12. The CDR3 has 15 amino acids. V is TRBV6-4 and J is TRBJ2-1, with 10 bases lining up with TRBD2. The receptor was isolated from a female donor with multiple sclerosis, enrolled in a pregnancy study. Sequencing used CD4+ T cells from peripheral blood mononuclear cells, obtained in the first trimester of pregnancy. CDR3 residues: CASSLAGAQRNEQFF. The CDR3 DNA reads TGTGCCAGTTCCCTAGCGGGAGCCCAGAGGAATGAGCAGTTCTTC.